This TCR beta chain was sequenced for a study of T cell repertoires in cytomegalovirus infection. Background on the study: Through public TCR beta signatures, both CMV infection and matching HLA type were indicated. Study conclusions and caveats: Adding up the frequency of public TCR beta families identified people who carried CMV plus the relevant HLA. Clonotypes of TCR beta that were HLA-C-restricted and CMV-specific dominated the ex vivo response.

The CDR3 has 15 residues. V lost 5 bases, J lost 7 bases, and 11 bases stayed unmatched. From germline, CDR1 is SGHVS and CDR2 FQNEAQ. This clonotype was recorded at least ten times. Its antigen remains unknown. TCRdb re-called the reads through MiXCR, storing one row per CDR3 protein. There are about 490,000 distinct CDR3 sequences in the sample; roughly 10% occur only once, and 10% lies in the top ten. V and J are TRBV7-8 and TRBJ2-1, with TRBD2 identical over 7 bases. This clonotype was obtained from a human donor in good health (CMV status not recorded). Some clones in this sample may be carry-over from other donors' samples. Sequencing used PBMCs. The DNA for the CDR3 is TGTGCCAGCAGCCAAAGAGGGAGGGCTTTAAATGAGCAGTTCTTC. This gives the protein CASSQRGRALNEQFF.